The sequence of this TCR beta chain was determined in a study of cytomegalovirus exposure and HLA in healthy donors. Study-wide points: Compared with the roughly 700-donor mean, an Asian-associated ancestry cluster reportedly had fewer N-insertions, according to a later analysis. Sequence variants that were highly shared formed a cluster that was likely a sequencing artifact. In a later analysis, common viral pathogens appeared linked to several of the most significant clusters.

The V gene's germline CDR1 is SGDLS and CDR2 YYNGEE. V trimming: 3 bases; J trimming: 1 base; junction bases outside the gene matches: 9. There are 19 residues in the CDR3. Likely unrecorded immune exposures existed in these nominally healthy donors. On this clone: Its antigen is undetermined.

Primers for the PCR totalled 60 Vbeta and 13 Jbeta. Produced via immunoSEQ multiplex PCR; TCRdb's table is partial and in-frame only. The sample consists of about 200,000 clones, roughly 80% of them appearing once. The receptor comes from a man in his fifties or sixties in good health and CMV-seronegative. What was sequenced was PBMCs. V is TRBV9 and J is TRBJ2-1, with 14 bases identical to TRBD2. The DNA for the CDR3 is TGTGCCAGCAGCGCTTCCGGGACTAGCGGGAGTTCTTCCTACAATGAGCAGTTCTTC. Its protein is CASSASGTSGSSSYNEQFF.